This T cell receptor (beta chain) was found in a study of shared T cell receptors in the human thymus. There are 18 residues in the CDR3. Trimming removed 0 bases at V and 2 bases at J, with 17 bases between. Germline V gives CDR1 LGHNA, CDR2 YSLEER. This table comes from immunoSEQ multiplex PCR, and its TCRdb copy is limited to in-frame clones, with some not included. Among more than 550,000 clones listed, 75% to 90% were seen once. These same data were also listed under a study on human thymus T cells. That study adds: Related research reported highly overlapping thymic repertoires among unrelated individuals.

The TCR was taken from a girl less than two years old with a congenital heart defect. The genes are TRBV4-3 and TRBJ1-5; D possibly corresponds to TRBD1 (6 bases). Sequencing was done on a sample of thymocytes. The DNA for the CDR3 is TGCGCCAGCAGCCAAGATTCCCCCAGGGGACGTGGCAATCAGCCCCAGCATTTT. It translates to CASSQDSPRGRGNQPQHF.